Listed here are 23 T cell receptor beta chains from one sample, sequenced in a study of technical replicates of blood from a handful of donors. Here immunoSEQ multiplex PCR was the method, and the copy in TCRdb shows in-frame clones only, minus some. The table records under 100,000 clones, roughly 96% of them present only once. The sequencing input was T cells isolated from PBMCs. These receptors all come from a human donor in good health.

V and J are TRBV28 and TRBJ2-3, with TRBD1 identical over 7 bases. CDR3 length: 17 residues. The germline V gene encodes CDR1 MDHEN and CDR2 SYDVKM. The V segment lost 3 bases and the J segment 1 base; nucleotides outside the gene matches: 10. The CDR3 sequence is CASSFEGGGWGTDTQYF. The CDR3 DNA reads as TGTGCCAGCAGTTTTGAAGGGGGCGGTTGGGGCACAGATACGCAGTATTTT.

The chain joins TRBV11-2 to TRBJ2-7; D is undetermined. CDR1 is SGHAT and CDR2 is FQNNGV in the germline V gene. V was trimmed by 0 bases and J by 3 bases, leaving 9 bases between them. CDR3 length: 14 amino acids. The CDR3 protein is CASSLDRTGYEQYF. CDR3 DNA sequence: TGTGCCAGCAGCTTAGATCGTACGGGCTACGAGCAGTACTTC.

CDR3 DNA: TGTGCCAGCAGCCAAGAATTTGCGGGCCACGCAGATACGCAGTATTTT. It specifies CASSQEFAGHADTQYF. V and J are TRBV4-2 and TRBJ2-3; maybe TRBD2 (5 bases). Germline CDR1 and CDR2: LGHNA and YNFKEQ. The V end was cut by 0 bases, the J end by 4 bases, with 14 bases between. CDR3 length: 16 residues.

This chain uses TRBV6-5 with TRBJ2-5; 9 nucleotides align to TRBD2. V lost 4 bases, J lost 2 bases, and 5 bases stayed unmatched. CDR3 length: 15 residues. CDR1 MNHEY and CDR2 SVGAGI come from the germline V gene. The CDR3 coding sequence is TGTGCCAGCAGTTGGGGACTAGCTGGTCAAGAGACCCAGTACTTC. Protein product: CASSWGLAGQETQYF.

This sequence joins TRBV4-2 and TRBJ2-2; maybe TRBD1 (6 bases). CDR1 is LGHNA and CDR2 is YNFKEQ in the germline V gene. V was clipped by 0 bases and J by 3 bases, with 8 bases between them. The CDR3 is 15 amino acids. For the CDR3, the DNA is TGTGCCAGCAGCCAAGAACGGACAGACACCGGGGAGCTGTTTTTT. It translates to CASSQERTDTGELFF.

The chain links TRBV7-2 to TRBJ1-1, with 7 bases lining up with TRBD1. V lost 4 bases, J lost 1 base, and 9 bases stayed unmatched. There are 16 residues in the CDR3. Germline V gene data show CDR1 as SGHTA and CDR2 as FQGNSA. As DNA, the CDR3 is TGTGCCAGCAGCTCTTCACTCCGGGACAGGAACACTGAAGCTTTCTTT. Residues: CASSSSLRDRNTEAFF.

The V and J genes are TRBV4-1 and TRBJ2-7; 7 nucleotides align to TRBD1. The CDR3 has 15 residues. Germline CDR1 MGHRA, CDR2 YSYEKL. V lost 2 bases, J lost 0 bases, and 4 bases stayed unmatched. In DNA, the CDR3 is TGCGCCAGCAGCCAACTGGGGACAGTCTCCTACGAGCAGTACTTC. Translated: CASSQLGTVSYEQYF.

This sequence joins TRBV18 and TRBJ1-1; TRBD1 might be the D (6 bases). The CDR3 has 12 amino acids. With 6 bases removed from V and 5 bases from J, the gap between germline ends came to 10 bases. Germline loops: CDR1 KGHSH, CDR2 LQKENI. The CDR3 nucleotides are TGTGCCAGCTCCAGGGGAGGGACTGAAGCTTTCTTT. Amino acids: CASSRGGTEAFF.

The genes are TRBV2 and TRBJ1-1; D not certain. Trimming removed 4 bases at V and 7 bases at J, with 13 bases between. CDR1 SNHLY and CDR2 FYNNEI come from the germline V gene. The CDR3 runs to 13 residues. CDR3 DNA sequence: TGTGCCAGCAGTGGGGAGGATGTCAATGAAGCTTTCTTT. Translated: CASSGEDVNEAFF.

The chain combines TRBV5-8 with TRBJ2-7; the match to TRBD2 covers 9 bases. This CDR3 spans 17 amino acids. V lost 0 bases to trimming and J lost 3 bases; unmatched junction nucleotides: 10. CDR1 and CDR2 (germline): SGHTS, YDEGEE. For the CDR3, the DNA is TGTGCCAGCAGCTTGGGGGGCCTAGCGGGATTTTTCTACGAGCAGTACTTC. Translating it yields CASSLGGLAGFFYEQYF.

The genes are TRBV5-4 and TRBJ2-1, with 7 bases aligning to TRBD2. The CDR3 is made up of 15 amino acids. V lost 4 bases, J lost 4 bases, and 8 bases stayed unmatched. The V gene's germline CDR1 is SGHNT and CDR2 YYREEE (reference sequence). The CDR3 coding sequence is TGTGCCAGCAGCAAAGCGGGAAACTCTTACAATGAGCAGTTCTTC. It is translated as CASSKAGNSYNEQFF.

This chain connects TRBV5-4 to TRBJ2-7; 11 bases agree with TRBD1. With V trimmed by 4 bases and J by 4 bases, 1 base remained unmatched. In germline, CDR1 is SGHNT, CDR2 YYREEE (reference sequence). The CDR3 runs to 13 residues. Here the CDR3 DNA reads TGTGCCAGCAGCGGGACAGGGGGTTACGAGCAGTACTTC. The encoded protein is CASSGTGGYEQYF.

This clone showed up just once. This rearrangement joins TRBV7-9 to TRBJ2-1; perhaps TRBD1 as D (6 bases). The germline V gene has CDR1 SEHNR and CDR2 FQNEAQ (reference sequence). The CDR3 totals 14 residues. Trimming cost V 5 bases and J 4 bases, with 12 bases left between them. As DNA, the CDR3 is TGTGCCAGCAGCCGGAAGGGGGAATACAATGAGCAGTTCTTC. It specifies CASSRKGEYNEQFF.

The chain uses TRBV6-5 and TRBJ2-7, with a weak D call TRBD1 (6 bases). Per germline, CDR1 MNHEY and CDR2 SVGAGI. This CDR3 has 14 amino acids. V lost 5 bases, J lost 2 bases, and 13 bases lay in between. The CDR3 DNA reads as TGTGCCAGCAGTCACAGAGGGGGACCCTACGAGCAGTACTTC. Translated: CASSHRGGPYEQYF.

This chain uses TRBV27 with TRBJ2-2, with D possibly TRBD2 on 6 matching bases. Trimming pared 5 bases from V and 4 bases from J, leaving 20 bases between. Germline V gives CDR1 MNHEY, CDR2 SMNVEV (reference sequence). This CDR3 region has 17 residues. DNA for the CDR3: TGTGCCAGCAGTGCGCCCCGGACGGGAGCGGGCACCGGGGAGCTGTTTTTT. This codes for CASSAPRTGAGTGELFF.

In its sample, this clone was seen once. The genes are TRBV6-1 and TRBJ1-5; 7 positions agree with TRBD1. With V trimmed by 6 bases and J by 5 bases, 4 bases remained unmatched. Germline loops: CDR1 MNHNS, CDR2 SASEGT. The CDR3 length is 13 residues. The CDR3 DNA reads TGTGCCAGCAGGGGCACAGGGGATCAGCCCCAGCATTTT. Amino acid sequence: CASRGTGDQPQHF.

The chain has TRBV11-3 and TRBJ2-3, with 9 nucleotides matching TRBD1. The V and J ends lost 8 bases and 5 bases, in that order; junction bases with no gene match: 5. This CDR3 region has 13 residues. Looked up from germline, CDR1 is SGHNT and CDR2 is YENEEA. The CDR3 loop reads CASGLGQGDTQYF. DNA of the CDR3: TGTGCCAGCGGCCTGGGACAGGGAGATACGCAGTATTTT.

This chain connects TRBV29-1 to TRBJ2-1, with 9 bases aligning to TRBD2. Germline V lookup: CDR1 SQVTM, CDR2 ANQGSEA. This CDR3 comprises 14 residues. V was clipped by 7 bases and J by 0 bases; unmatched bases: 4. The CDR3 is CSAPGLASYNEQFF. Written as DNA, the CDR3 is TGCAGCGCACCGGGACTAGCCTCCTACAATGAGCAGTTCTTC.

The chain couples TRBV28 to TRBJ1-5; TRBD1 is a possible D gene (5 bases). From germline, CDR1 is MDHEN and CDR2 SYDVKM. The CDR3 is 13 residues long. V was pared by 3 bases and J by 7 bases, with 10 bases between. CDR3 in DNA: TGTGCCAGCAGTTTGAGGGGAGGGCAGCCCCAGCATTTT. Translating it yields CASSLRGGQPQHF.

This chain links TRBV6-6 with TRBJ1-2; D is unresolved. The germline V and J ends were trimmed by 8 bases and 7 bases, with 8 bases remaining between them. Germline V gene lookup returns CDR1 MNHNY and CDR2 SVGAGI (reference sequence). The CDR3 consists of 10 residues. As DNA, the CDR3 is TGTGCCAGCGGACTCCTTGGCTACACCTTC. It yields the protein CASGLLGYTF.

The rearrangement links TRBV19 to TRBJ2-1, with D unresolved. The CDR3 sequence is 12 residues long. V lost 5 bases, J lost 5 bases, and 7 bases lay in between. CDR1 is LNHDA, CDR2 SQIVND, per germline (reference sequence). The DNA of the CDR3 is TGTGCCAGTAGTGCGCGTCACAATGAGCAGTTCTTC. Its protein product is CASSARHNEQFF.

The chain has TRBV6-5 and TRBJ1-2, with 12 bases fitting TRBD1. Trimming at V came to 6 bases and at J to 4 bases, leaving 6 bases not matched to a gene. In germline, CDR1 is MNHEY, CDR2 SVGAGI. CDR3 length: 15 residues. The CDR3 DNA sequence: TGTGCCAGCAGGGGGACAGGGGGCAGGGTCTATGGCTACACCTTC. As protein: CASRGTGGRVYGYTF.

V usage is TRBV4-2 and J usage is TRBJ2-6, with D perhaps matching TRBD1 (6 bases). Between the trimmed V and J ends, which lost 3 bases and 0 bases, there was a span of 18 bases. Germline-derived CDR1 and CDR2 are LGHNA and YNFKEQ. This CDR3 comprises 19 residues. In DNA form, the CDR3 reads TGTGCCAGCAGCCAGTCGGGACACCTGCTTCTCTCTGGGGCCAACGTCCTGACTTTC. It encodes CASSQSGHLLLSGANVLTF.